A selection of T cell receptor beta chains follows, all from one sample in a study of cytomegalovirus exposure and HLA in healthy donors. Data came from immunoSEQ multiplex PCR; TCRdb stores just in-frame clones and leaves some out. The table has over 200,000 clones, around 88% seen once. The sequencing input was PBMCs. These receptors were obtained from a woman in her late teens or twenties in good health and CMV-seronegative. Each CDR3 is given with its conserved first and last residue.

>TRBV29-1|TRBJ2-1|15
CSVEGPTGVVNEQFF
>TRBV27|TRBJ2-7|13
CASSIQGIYEQYF
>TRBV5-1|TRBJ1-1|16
CASSLETPGSNTEAFF
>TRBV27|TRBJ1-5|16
CASSLYGDLSNQPQHF
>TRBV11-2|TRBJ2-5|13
CASSLGGGETQYF
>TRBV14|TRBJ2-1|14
CASSQVWAGNEQFF
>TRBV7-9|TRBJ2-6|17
CASSPVQGRSGANVLTF
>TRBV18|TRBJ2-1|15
CASSPGTGESNEQFF
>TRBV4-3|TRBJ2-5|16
CASSQDYSLVGETQYF
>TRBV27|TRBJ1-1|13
CASGIGRGTEAFF
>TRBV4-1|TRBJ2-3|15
CASSRAGVLSDTQYF
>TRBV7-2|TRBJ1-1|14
CASSLGAGGAEAFF
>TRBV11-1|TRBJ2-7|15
CASSRRGIPSYEQYF
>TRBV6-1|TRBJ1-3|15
CASSEWRGSGNTIYF
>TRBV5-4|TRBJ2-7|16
CASSLEASGNSYEQYF
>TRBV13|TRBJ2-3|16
CASSLNAGGVTDTQYF
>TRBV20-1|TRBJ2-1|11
CSAKTGNKEFF
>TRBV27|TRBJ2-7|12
CASGQSSYEQYF
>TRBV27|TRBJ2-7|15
CASSSLAGGPYEQYF
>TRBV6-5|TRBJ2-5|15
CASSLASGIQETQYF
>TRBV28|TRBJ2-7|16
CASSPGSGGHPYEQYF
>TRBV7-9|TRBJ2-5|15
CASSPPGGGQETQYF
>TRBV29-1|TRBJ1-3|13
CSARGLNGNTIYF
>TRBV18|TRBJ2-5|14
CASSPYRAQETQYF
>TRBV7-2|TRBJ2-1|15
CASSFSGGSYNEQFF
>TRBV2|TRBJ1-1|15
CASKARRGGYTEAFF
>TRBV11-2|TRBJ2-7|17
CASSSTSGRWGAYEQYF
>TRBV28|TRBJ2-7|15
CASSTVGESSYEQYF
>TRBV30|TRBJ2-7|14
CAWARGSGLDEQYF
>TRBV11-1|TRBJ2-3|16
CASSQGALAGSDTQYF
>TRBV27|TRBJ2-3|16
CASSFDRTGGTDTQYF
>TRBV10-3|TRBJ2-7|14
CAINRLAGAPEQYF
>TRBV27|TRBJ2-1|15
CASSYSGDSYNEQFF
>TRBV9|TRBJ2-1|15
CASSRGGSSYNEQFF
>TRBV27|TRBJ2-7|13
CASSFGTVYEQYF
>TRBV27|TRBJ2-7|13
CASSFEGSYEQYF
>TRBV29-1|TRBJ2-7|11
CSAGSSYEQYF
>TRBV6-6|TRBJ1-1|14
CASSYSTMNTEAFF
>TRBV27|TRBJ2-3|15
CASSFLQGHTDTQYF
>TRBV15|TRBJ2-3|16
CATSSLAGGPSDTQYF
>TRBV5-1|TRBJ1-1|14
CASSPGHVGTEAFF
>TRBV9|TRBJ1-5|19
CASSVARALYTPGDQPQHF
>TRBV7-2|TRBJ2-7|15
CASSKIGGQAYEQYF
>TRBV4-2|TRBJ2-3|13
CASSQETGDTQYF
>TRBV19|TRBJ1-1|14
CATSSKYMNTEAFF